The rows below give T cell receptor beta chains drawn from one sample of a study of shared clonotypes between healthy human individuals. Produced via immunoSEQ multiplex PCR; TCRdb's table is partial and in-frame only. Among under 200,000 clones listed, just under 95% were seen once. The specimen was naive CD4+ T cells sorted from blood. The receptors were gathered from a woman aged 30 to 39 in good health. Both conserved end residues are trimmed from each CDR3.

V gene: TRBV6-1; J gene: TRBJ1-1; CDR3 protein: ASSDGGQNTEAF
V gene: TRBV9; J gene: TRBJ1-2; CDR3 protein: ASSVGRRSNYGYT
V gene: TRBV7-3; J gene: TRBJ2-2; CDR3 protein: ASSLRTGLTGELF
V gene: TRBV12-2; J gene: -; CDR3 protein: ASRLYLSYEQY
V gene: TRBV18; J gene: TRBJ2-7; CDR3 protein: ASSRGSHYEQY
V gene: TRBV28; J gene: TRBJ1-1; CDR3 protein: ASNRHGKPNTEAF
V gene: TRBV7-9; J gene: TRBJ2-2; CDR3 protein: ASLFTGLMTGELF
V gene: TRBV29-1; J gene: TRBJ1-1; CDR3 protein: SVVEQDNTEAF
V gene: TRBV5-1; J gene: TRBJ2-5; CDR3 protein: ASSSLLAGGEETQY
V gene: TRBV15; J gene: TRBJ2-7; CDR3 protein: ATSAGQILNEQY
V gene: TRBV11-3; J gene: TRBJ2-2; CDR3 protein: ASSLNGVTGQHTGELF
V gene: TRBV28; J gene: TRBJ2-7; CDR3 protein: ASSPTAYEQY
V gene: TRBV11-2; J gene: -; CDR3 protein: ASSSSYEQY
V gene: TRBV7-9; J gene: TRBJ2-7; CDR3 protein: ASSQGSHSYEQY
V gene: TRBV6-5; J gene: TRBJ1-1; CDR3 protein: ASRLGPLNTEAF
V gene: TRBV5-4; J gene: -; CDR3 protein: ASSLSAGPSYEQY
V gene: TRBV12-5; J gene: TRBJ2-3; CDR3 protein: ASGLGLAGVSDTQY
V gene: TRBV5-1; J gene: TRBJ1-1; CDR3 protein: ASRGSFGEQNTEAF
V gene: TRBV6-6; J gene: TRBJ1-3; CDR3 protein: ASTNSGVRTIY
V gene: TRBV28; J gene: TRBJ2-5; CDR3 protein: ASSLFHNTGRETQY
V gene: TRBV5-4; J gene: TRBJ2-5; CDR3 protein: ASSSPPDWETQY
V gene: TRBV14; J gene: TRBJ1-6; CDR3 protein: ASSPRQVSSPLH
V gene: TRBV28; J gene: TRBJ1-5; CDR3 protein: ASSVINLARRSNQPQH
V gene: TRBV4-2; J gene: TRBJ2-1; CDR3 protein: ASSQGIRTSDYNEQF
V gene: TRBV5-1; J gene: TRBJ2-7; CDR3 protein: ASSLAGDSDSGHEQY
V gene: TRBV11-2; J gene: TRBJ2-7; CDR3 protein: ASSRSKTSGSSYEQY
V gene: TRBV28; J gene: TRBJ2-3; CDR3 protein: ASSPPVLTADTQY
V gene: TRBV30; J gene: TRBJ2-5; CDR3 protein: AWSGAGWDQETQY
V gene: TRBV9; J gene: TRBJ2-1; CDR3 protein: ASSTRQYEQF
V gene: TRBV4-1; J gene: TRBJ2-6; CDR3 protein: ASSQESASGFSGANVLT